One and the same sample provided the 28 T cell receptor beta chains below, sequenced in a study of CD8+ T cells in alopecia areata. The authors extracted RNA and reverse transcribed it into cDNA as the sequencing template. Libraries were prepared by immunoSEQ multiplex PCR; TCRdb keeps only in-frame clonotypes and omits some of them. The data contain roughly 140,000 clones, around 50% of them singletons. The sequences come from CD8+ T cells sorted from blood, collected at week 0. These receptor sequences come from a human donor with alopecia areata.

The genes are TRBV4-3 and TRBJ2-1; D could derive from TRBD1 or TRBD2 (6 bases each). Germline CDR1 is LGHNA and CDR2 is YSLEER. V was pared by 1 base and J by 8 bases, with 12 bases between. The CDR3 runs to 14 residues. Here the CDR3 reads CASSQGGAADEQFF. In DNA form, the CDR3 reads TGCGCCAGCAGCCAAGGGGGGGCGGCCGATGAGCAGTTCTTC.

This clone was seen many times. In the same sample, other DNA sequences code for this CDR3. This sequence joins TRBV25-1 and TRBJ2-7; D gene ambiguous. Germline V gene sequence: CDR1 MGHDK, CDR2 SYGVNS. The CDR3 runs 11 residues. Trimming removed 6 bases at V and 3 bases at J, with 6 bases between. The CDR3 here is CASRLGYEQYF. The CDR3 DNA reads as TGTGCCAGCAGATTAGGCTACGAGCAGTACTTC.

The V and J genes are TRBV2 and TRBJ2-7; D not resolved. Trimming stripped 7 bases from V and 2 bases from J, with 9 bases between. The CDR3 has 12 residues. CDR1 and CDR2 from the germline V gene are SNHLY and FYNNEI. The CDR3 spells CASTGRTYEQYF. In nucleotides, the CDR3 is TGTGCCAGCACGGGCAGGACCTACGAGCAGTACTTC.

The CDR3 reads CASGLGGQGASPGANVLTF. The CDR3 DNA reads as TGTGCTAGTGGTTTGGGAGGACAGGGGGCTTCCCCTGGGGCCAACGTCCTGACTTTC. The chain is built from TRBV12-5 and TRBJ2-6; TRBD1 aligns across 11 bases. J was trimmed by 2 bases and V by 1 base; bases with no gene match: 7. CDR1 LGHNT and CDR2 FRNRAP come from the germline V gene. The CDR3 is 19 residues long.

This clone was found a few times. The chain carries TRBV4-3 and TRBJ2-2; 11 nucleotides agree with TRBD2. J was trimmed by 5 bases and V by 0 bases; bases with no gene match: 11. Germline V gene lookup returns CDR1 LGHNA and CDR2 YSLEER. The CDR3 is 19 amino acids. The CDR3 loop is CASSQDRYGLAGGTGELFF. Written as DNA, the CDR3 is TGCGCCAGCAGCCAAGATCGCTATGGGCTAGCGGGGGGTACCGGGGAGCTGTTTTTT.

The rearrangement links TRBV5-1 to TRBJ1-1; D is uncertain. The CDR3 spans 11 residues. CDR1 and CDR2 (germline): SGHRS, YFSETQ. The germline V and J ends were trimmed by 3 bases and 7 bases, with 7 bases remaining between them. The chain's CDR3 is CASSSGIEAFF. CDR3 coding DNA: TGCGCCAGCAGCTCGGGGATTGAAGCTTTCTTT.

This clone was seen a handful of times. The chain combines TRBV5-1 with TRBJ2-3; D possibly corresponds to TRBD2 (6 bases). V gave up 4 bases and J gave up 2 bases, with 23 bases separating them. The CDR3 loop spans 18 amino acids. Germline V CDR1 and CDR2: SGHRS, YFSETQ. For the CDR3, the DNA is TGCGCCAGCAGCATTGCCGGGACTCTAAGAACGTACACAGATACGCAGTATTTT. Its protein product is CASSIAGTLRTYTDTQYF.

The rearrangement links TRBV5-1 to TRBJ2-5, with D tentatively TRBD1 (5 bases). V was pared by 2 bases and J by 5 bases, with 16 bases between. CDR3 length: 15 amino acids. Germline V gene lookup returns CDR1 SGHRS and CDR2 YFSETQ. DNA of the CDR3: TGCGCCAGCAGCTTCATTGGCAGGGTGGACGAGACCCAGTACTTC. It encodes CASSFIGRVDETQYF.

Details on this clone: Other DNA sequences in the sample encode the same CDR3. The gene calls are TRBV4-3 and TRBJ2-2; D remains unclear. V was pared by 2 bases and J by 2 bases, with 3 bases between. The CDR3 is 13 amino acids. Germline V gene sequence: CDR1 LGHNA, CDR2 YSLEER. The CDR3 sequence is CASSQSNTGELFF. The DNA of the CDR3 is TGCGCCAGCAGCCAAAGTAACACCGGGGAGCTGTTTTTT.

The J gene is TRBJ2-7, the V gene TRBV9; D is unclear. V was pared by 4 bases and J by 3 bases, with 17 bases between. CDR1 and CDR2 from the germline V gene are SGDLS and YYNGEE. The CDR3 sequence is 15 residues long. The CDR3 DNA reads TGTGCCAGCAGCCCACGTGTCGCATCTGACTACGAGCAGTACTTC. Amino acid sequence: CASSPRVASDYEQYF.

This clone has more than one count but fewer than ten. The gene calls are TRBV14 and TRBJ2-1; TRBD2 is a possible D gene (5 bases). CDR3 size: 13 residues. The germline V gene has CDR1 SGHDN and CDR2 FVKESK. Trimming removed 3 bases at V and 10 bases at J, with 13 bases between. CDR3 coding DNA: TGTGCCAGCAGCCACTCAAATCGGGGAGAGCAGTTCTTC. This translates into CASSHSNRGEQFF. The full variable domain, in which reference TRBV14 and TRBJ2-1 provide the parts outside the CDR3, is EAGVTQFPSHSVIEKGQTVTLRCDPISGHDNLYWYRRVMGKEIKFLLHFVKESKQDESGMPNNRFLAERTGGTYSTLKVQPAELEDSGVYFCASSHSNRGEQFFGPGTRLTVL.

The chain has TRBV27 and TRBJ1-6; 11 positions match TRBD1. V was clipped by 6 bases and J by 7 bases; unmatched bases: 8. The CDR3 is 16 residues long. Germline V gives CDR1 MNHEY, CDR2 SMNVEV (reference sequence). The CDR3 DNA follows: TGTGCCAGCAGAAACCCCGGACAGGGGGCAAATTCACCCCTCCACTTT. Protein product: CASRNPGQGANSPLHF.

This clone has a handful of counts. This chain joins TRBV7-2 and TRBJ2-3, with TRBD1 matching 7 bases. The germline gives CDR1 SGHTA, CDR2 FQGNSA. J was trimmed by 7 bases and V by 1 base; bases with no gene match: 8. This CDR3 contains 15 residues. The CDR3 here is CASSLGTGGMHTQYF. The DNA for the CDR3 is TGTGCCAGCAGCTTAGGGACAGGAGGAATGCATACGCAGTATTTT.

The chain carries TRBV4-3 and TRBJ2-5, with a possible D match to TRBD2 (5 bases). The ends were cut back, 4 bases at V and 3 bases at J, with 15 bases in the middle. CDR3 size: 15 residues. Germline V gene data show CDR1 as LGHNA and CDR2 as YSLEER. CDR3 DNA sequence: TGCGCCAGCAGCCGCCGAGACGGAGGAAAAGAGACCCAGTACTTC. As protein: CASSRRDGGKETQYF.

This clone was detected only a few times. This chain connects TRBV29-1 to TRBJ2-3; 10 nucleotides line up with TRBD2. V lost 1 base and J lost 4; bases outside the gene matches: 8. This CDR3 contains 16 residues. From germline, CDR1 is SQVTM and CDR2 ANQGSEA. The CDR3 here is CSVEGGAGGLSDTQYF. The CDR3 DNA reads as TGCAGCGTTGAAGGCGGAGCGGGGGGGCTCTCAGATACGCAGTATTTT.

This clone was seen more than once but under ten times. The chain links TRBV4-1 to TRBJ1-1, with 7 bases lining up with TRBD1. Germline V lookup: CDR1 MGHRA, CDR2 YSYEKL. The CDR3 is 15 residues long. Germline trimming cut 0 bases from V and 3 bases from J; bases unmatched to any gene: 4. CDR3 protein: CASSQDPTGDTEAFF. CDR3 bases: TGCGCCAGCAGCCAAGATCCAACAGGGGACACTGAAGCTTTCTTT.

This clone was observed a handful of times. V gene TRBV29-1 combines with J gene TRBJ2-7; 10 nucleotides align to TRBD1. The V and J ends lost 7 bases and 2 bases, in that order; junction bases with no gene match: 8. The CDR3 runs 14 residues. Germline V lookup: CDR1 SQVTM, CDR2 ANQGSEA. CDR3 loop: CSAGPGQGPYEQYF. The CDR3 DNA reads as TGCAGCGCTGGTCCGGGACAGGGGCCCTACGAGCAGTACTTC.

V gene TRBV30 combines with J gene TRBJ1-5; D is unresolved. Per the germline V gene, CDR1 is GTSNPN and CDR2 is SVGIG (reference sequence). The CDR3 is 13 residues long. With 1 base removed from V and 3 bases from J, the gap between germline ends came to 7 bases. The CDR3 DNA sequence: TGTGCCTGGAGTGACAGCAACAATCAGCCCCAGCATTTT. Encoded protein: CAWSDSNNQPQHF. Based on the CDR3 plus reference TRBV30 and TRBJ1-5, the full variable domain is SQTIHQWPATLVQPVGSPLSLECTVEGTSNPNLYWYRQAAGRGLQLLFYSVGIGQISSEVPQNLSASRPQDRQFILSSKKLLLSDSGFYLCAWSDSNNQPQHFGDGTRLSIL.

The CDR3 DNA reads as TGTGCCAGCAGCTTAGAAGGGCTAGCGGGGGATACGCAGTATTTT. The encoded protein is CASSLEGLAGDTQYF. V usage is TRBV7-8 and J usage is TRBJ2-3; 9 bases fit TRBD2. Germline loops: CDR1 SGHVS, CDR2 FQNEAQ. V gave up 1 base and J gave up 6 bases; unmatched junction bases: 5. The CDR3 sequence is 15 residues long.

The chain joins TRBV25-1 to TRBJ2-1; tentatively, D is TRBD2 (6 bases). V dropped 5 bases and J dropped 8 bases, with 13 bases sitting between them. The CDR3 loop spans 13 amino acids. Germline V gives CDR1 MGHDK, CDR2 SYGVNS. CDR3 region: CASSIGRGDEQFF. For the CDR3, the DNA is TGTGCCAGCAGTATAGGGCGGGGCGATGAGCAGTTCTTC. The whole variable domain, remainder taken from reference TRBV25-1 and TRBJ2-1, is EADIYQTPRYLVIGTGKKITLECSQTMGHDKMYWYQQDPGMELHLIHYSYGVNSTEKGDLSSESTVSRIRTEHFPLTLESARPSHTSQYLCASSIGRGDEQFFGPGTRLTVL.

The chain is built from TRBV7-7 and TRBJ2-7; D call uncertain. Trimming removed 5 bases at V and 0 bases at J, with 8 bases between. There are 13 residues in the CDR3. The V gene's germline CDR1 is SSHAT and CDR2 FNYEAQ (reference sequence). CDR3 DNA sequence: TGTGCCAGCAGCCCCGGCCTCTCCTACGAGCAGTACTTC. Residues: CASSPGLSYEQYF.

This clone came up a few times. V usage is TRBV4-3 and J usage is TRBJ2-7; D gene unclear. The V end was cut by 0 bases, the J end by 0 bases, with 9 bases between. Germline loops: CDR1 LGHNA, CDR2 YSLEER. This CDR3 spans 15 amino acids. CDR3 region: CASSQEAHSSYEQYF. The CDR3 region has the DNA TGCGCCAGCAGCCAAGAGGCGCACTCCTCCTACGAGCAGTACTTC.

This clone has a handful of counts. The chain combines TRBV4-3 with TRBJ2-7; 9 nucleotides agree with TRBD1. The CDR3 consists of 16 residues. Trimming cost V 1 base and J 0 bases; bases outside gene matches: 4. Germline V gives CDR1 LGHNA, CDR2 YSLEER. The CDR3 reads CASSQGTGANSYEQYF. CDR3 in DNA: TGCGCCAGCAGCCAAGGGACAGGGGCGAACTCCTACGAGCAGTACTTC.

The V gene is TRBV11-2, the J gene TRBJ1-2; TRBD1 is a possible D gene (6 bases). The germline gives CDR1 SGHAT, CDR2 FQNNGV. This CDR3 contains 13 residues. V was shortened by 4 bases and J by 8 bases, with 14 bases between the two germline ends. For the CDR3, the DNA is TGTGCCAGCAGCTATACGACAGGAGCCGGCTACACCTTC. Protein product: CASSYTTGAGYTF.

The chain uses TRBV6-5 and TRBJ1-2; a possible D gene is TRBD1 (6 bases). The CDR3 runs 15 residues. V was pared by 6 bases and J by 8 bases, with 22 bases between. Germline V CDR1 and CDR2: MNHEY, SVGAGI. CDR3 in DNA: TGTGCCAGCAGCGACCTACAGGGCAGGTTTAAGGGCTACACCTTC. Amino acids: CASSDLQGRFKGYTF.

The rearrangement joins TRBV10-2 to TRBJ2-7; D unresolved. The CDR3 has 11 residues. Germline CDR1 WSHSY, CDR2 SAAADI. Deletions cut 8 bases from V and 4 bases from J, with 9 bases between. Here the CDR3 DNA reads TGCGCCAGCTCGATTGGTTACGAGCAGTACTTC. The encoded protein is CASSIGYEQYF.

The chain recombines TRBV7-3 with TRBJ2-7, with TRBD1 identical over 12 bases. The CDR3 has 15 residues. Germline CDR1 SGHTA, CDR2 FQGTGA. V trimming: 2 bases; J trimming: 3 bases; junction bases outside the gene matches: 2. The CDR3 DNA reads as TGTGCCAGCAGCTTAGGGACAGGGGGCCACTACGAGCAGTACTTC. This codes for CASSLGTGGHYEQYF.

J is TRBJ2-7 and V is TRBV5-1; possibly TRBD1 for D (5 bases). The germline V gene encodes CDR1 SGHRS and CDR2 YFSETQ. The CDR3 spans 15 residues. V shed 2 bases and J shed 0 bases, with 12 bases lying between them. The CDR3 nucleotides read TGCGCCAGCAGCTTCGACAGAAATCCCTCCTACGAGCAGTACTTC. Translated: CASSFDRNPSYEQYF.